This paragraph reports one T cell receptor beta chain. The record originates from a study of blood T cell repertoires in COVID-19. Repertoires were generated with immunoSEQ multiplex PCR, while TCRdb's copy carries only in-frame clones and drops some. The sample holds around 230,000 clones; approximately 85% are singletons and the top ten take around 12%. Germline V gene lookup returns CDR1 SGHDN and CDR2 FVKESK. The CDR3 has 17 amino acids. V lost 0 bases to trimming and J lost 1 base; unmatched junction nucleotides: 7. The sequenced sample was peripheral blood. The chain links TRBV14 to TRBJ2-5; 8 positions match TRBD2. The sequence derives from an older woman with active or convalescent COVID-19. The CDR3 is CASSQDSGGGPQETQYF. CDR3 sequence (DNA): TGTGCCAGCAGCCAAGATTCGGGCGGGGGGCCCCAAGAGACCCAGTACTTC.